This T cell receptor beta chain is drawn from a study of cytomegalovirus exposure and HLA in healthy donors. After removal of 2 bases from V and 5 bases from J, the junction contained 3 bases not matched to a gene. The CDR3 sequence is 13 residues long. Germline V gene lookup returns CDR1 SGHNT and CDR2 YYREEE (reference sequence). Findings and caveats of the study: Information on immune exposure was restricted to one variable (CMV serostatus). Most likely, a cluster of highly shared sequence variants arose as a sequencing artifact. HLA-A and HLA-B allele assignments for most subjects were reportedly predicted accurately using TCR beta sequences.

The primer mix had 60 Vbeta and 13 Jbeta primers. This table comes from immunoSEQ multiplex PCR, and its TCRdb copy is limited to in-frame clones, with some not included. The repertoire holds 100,000 to 150,000 clones, approximately 80% seen once, with roughly 0.9% in the top ten. As for this clone: Its specificity is not known.

The sample consisted of PBMCs. The V and J genes are TRBV5-4 and TRBJ2-5, with 7 bases aligning to TRBD2. This TCR was recovered from a woman aged 55 to 70 in good health and CMV-seronegative. The CDR3 bases are TGTGCCAGCAGCTTAGCGGGGCCCGAGACCCAGTACTTC. The encoded protein is CASSLAGPETQYF. Combining the CDR3 with reference TRBV5-4 and TRBJ2-5 gives the whole variable domain ETGVTQSPTHLIKTRGQQVTLRCSSQSGHNTVSWYQQALGQGPQFIFQYYREEENGRGNFPPRFSGLQFPNYSSELNVNALELDDSALYLCASSLAGPETQYFGPGTRLLVL.